Shown below are 20 T cell receptor beta chains from a single sample sequenced in a study of T cell changes during pregnancy in multiple sclerosis (dated by TCRdb to the late 2010s). The library was generated by the immunoSEQ multiplex PCR assay. In TCRdb, the immuneACCESS table is reduced to in-frame sequences with V and J assigned. These tables do not hold every clone; where another copy was compared, an unresolved V gene accounts for under half, and the others remain unexplained. The sample includes tens of thousands of clones, with about 92% observed a single time. 5.5% to 7% of the sample lies in the top ten. Material: peripheral blood, obtained in the third trimester of pregnancy. These receptors were collected from a female donor in good health, enrolled as a control in a pregnancy study.

The chain carries TRBV6-5 and TRBJ2-7, with D possibly TRBD1 on 5 matching bases. Germline V CDR1 and CDR2: MNHEY, SVGAGI. The V and J ends lost 2 bases and 5 bases respectively, with 13 bases between them. This CDR3 comprises 14 residues. In DNA, the CDR3 is TGTGCCAGCAGTTACAGGGCAGGGATTGACGAGCAGTACTTC. Its protein is CASSYRAGIDEQYF.

The rearrangement uses TRBV19 and TRBJ1-5; weak D call: TRBD1 (5 bases). V was cut by 8 bases and J by 4 bases, with 15 bases left in between. Germline loops: CDR1 LNHDA, CDR2 SQIVND (reference sequence). The CDR3 contains 14 residues. CDR3 protein: CASVRRAGNQPQHF. CDR3 nucleotides: TGTGCCAGTGTTCGCAGGGCCGGAAATCAGCCCCAGCATTTT.

J is TRBJ2-2 and V is TRBV29-1; possible D gene TRBD1, 5 bases. Germline values: CDR1 SQVTM, CDR2 ANQGSEA. The CDR3 extends over 12 amino acids. Trimming stripped 5 bases from V and 5 bases from J, with 9 bases between. The CDR3, as DNA: TGCAGCGTTAGCAGGGAAACCGGGGAGCTGTTTTTT. Translating it yields CSVSRETGELFF.

The chain couples TRBV11-3 to TRBJ1-1, with D maybe TRBD1 (5 bases). The germline V gene has CDR1 SGHNT and CDR2 YENEEA. The ends were cut back, 0 bases at V and 0 bases at J, with 8 bases in the middle. This CDR3 contains 15 residues. DNA for the CDR3: TGTGCCAGCAGCTTAGATGGGGGGTTGAACACTGAAGCTTTCTTT. This encodes CASSLDGGLNTEAFF.

The gene calls are TRBV11-2 and TRBJ2-7, with 9 bases that match TRBD2. Germline trimming cut 6 bases from V and 1 base from J; bases unmatched to any gene: 7. Germline loops: CDR1 SGHAT, CDR2 FQNNGV. The CDR3 runs 15 residues. CDR3 coding DNA: TGTGCCAGCAGGCGGGGGGGCAGTAGATCCTACGAGCAGTACTTC. Protein product: CASRRGGSRSYEQYF.

The rearrangement links TRBV28 to TRBJ2-3, with unresolved D. The V end was cut by 6 bases, the J end by 7 bases, with 20 bases between. The CDR3 runs to 15 residues. Germline loops: CDR1 MDHEN, CDR2 SYDVKM. CDR3 sequence (DNA): TGTGCCAGCAGACGATCCCGCCCTCAACAGAATACGCAGTATTTT. As protein: CASRRSRPQQNTQYF.

Turning to this clone: Different DNA sequences within this sample yield the same CDR3. The J gene is TRBJ2-7, the V gene TRBV18, with 10 bases aligning to TRBD1. Germline loops: CDR1 KGHSH, CDR2 LQKENI. This CDR3 comprises 13 residues. V shed 4 bases and J 4 bases; nucleotides not matched to a gene: 1. CDR3 in amino acids: CASSLGQGYEQYF. The CDR3 DNA follows: TGTGCCAGCTCACTGGGACAGGGGTACGAGCAGTACTTC.

The CDR3 DNA is TGTGCCAGCAGTGACACCTCCTGGACAGGGGCTGGGGCCAACGTCCTGACTTTC. Residues: CASSDTSWTGAGANVLTF. The chain combines TRBV6-4 with TRBJ2-6; TRBD1 matches at 9 bases. Germline CDR1 MRHNA, CDR2 SNTAGT. V dropped 2 bases and J dropped 2; count of bases not matched to a gene: 7. The CDR3 contains 18 residues.

The V gene is TRBV27, the J gene TRBJ1-4, with D possibly being TRBD1 (6 bases). With 3 bases removed from V and 0 bases from J, the gap between germline ends came to 14 bases. This CDR3 comprises 17 residues. The germline gives CDR1 MNHEY, CDR2 SMNVEV (reference sequence). CDR3 DNA: TGTGCCAGCAGTTTGGTAGGGGGTCTTGCAACTAATGAAAAACTGTTTTTT. As protein: CASSLVGGLATNEKLFF.

This clone appeared a single time. The V call is TRBV4-3, the J call TRBJ2-1, with D possibly TRBD2 on 6 matching bases. This CDR3 comprises 13 residues. Trimming stripped 0 bases from V and 10 bases from J, with 10 bases between. The germline gives CDR1 LGHNA, CDR2 YSLEER. This CDR3 reads CASSQDSGEEQFF. CDR3 coding DNA: TGCGCCAGCAGCCAAGATTCGGGGGAGGAGCAGTTCTTC.

The chain carries TRBV6-9 and TRBJ2-7, with 7 bases aligning to TRBD2. CDR1 MNHGY and CDR2 SVAAGI come from the germline V gene. CDR3 length: 14 residues. V trimming: 4 bases; J trimming: 5 bases; junction bases outside the gene matches: 8. The CDR3 spells CASSSAGRRHEQYF. The CDR3 DNA follows: TGTGCCAGCAGTTCAGCGGGACGCCGCCACGAGCAGTACTTC.

CDR3 protein: CASSLGLGPDLQETQYF. The DNA for the CDR3 is TGTGCCAGCAGCCTTGGGCTGGGGCCCGACCTACAAGAGACCCAGTACTTC. This rearrangement joins TRBV11-3 to TRBJ2-5; D might be TRBD1 (5 bases). The V gene lost 5 bases and the J gene lost 2 bases, with 21 bases spanning the gap. This CDR3 has 17 amino acids. The V gene's germline CDR1 is SGHNT and CDR2 YENEEA.

The gene calls are TRBV5-4 and TRBJ2-1; D remains ambiguous. Germline CDR1 SGHNT, CDR2 YYREEE (reference sequence). There are 14 residues in the CDR3. Trimming removed 0 bases at V and 11 bases at J, with 15 bases between. CDR3 amino acids: CASSLEPLVDQQFF. CDR3 nucleotides: TGTGCCAGCAGCTTGGAACCGCTAGTGGATCAGCAGTTCTTC. The full variable domain, completed using reference TRBV5-4 and TRBJ2-1, is ETGVTQSPTHLIKTRGQQVTLRCSSQSGHNTVSWYQQALGQGPQFIFQYYREEENGRGNFPPRFSGLQFPNYSSELNVNALELDDSALYLCASSLEPLVDQQFFGPGTRLTVL.

This chain joins TRBV7-2 and TRBJ2-3, with 9 nucleotides matching TRBD2. V dropped 3 bases and J dropped 3; count of bases not matched to a gene: 7. Germline-derived CDR1 and CDR2 are SGHTA and FQGNSA. This CDR3 comprises 16 residues. The DNA for the CDR3 is TGTGCCAGCAGCTTCGCGGGGGGGCATGGAACAGATACGCAGTATTTT. Translating gives CASSFAGGHGTDTQYF.

The chain recombines TRBV9 with TRBJ2-3, with D unresolved. CDR1 SGDLS and CDR2 YYNGEE come from the germline V gene. With 0 bases removed from V and 1 base from J, the gap between germline ends came to 6 bases. This CDR3 has 14 residues. CDR3 nucleotides: TGTGCCAGCAGCGTAGACAGCCGCACAGATACGCAGTATTTT. Its protein is CASSVDSRTDTQYF.

This clone was observed a single time. This chain uses TRBV2 with TRBJ1-4, with a weak D call TRBD1 (6 bases). The V and J ends lost 4 bases and 8 bases respectively, with 14 bases between them. The germline gives CDR1 SNHLY, CDR2 FYNNEI. The length of the CDR3 is 14 residues. The CDR3: CASSGRGGYEKLFF. CDR3 coding DNA: TGTGCCAGCAGTGGACGAGGGGGATACGAAAAACTGTTTTTT.

The chain uses TRBV7-2 and TRBJ2-3; 12 bases fit TRBD2. V lost 5 bases, J lost 6 bases, and 6 bases stayed unmatched. The length of the CDR3 is 15 residues. Looked up from germline, CDR1 is SGHTA and CDR2 is FQGNSA. In nucleotides, the CDR3 is TGTGCCAGCAGCGTAACTAGCGGGAGGTACGATACGCAGTATTTT. This encodes CASSVTSGRYDTQYF.

The V gene is TRBV19, the J gene TRBJ1-1; 7 nucleotides line up with TRBD1. The J segment lost 3 bases and the V segment lost 6 bases, leaving 7 bases of the junction unmatched. The germline V gene encodes CDR1 LNHDA and CDR2 SQIVND (reference sequence). CDR3 size: 14 residues. In DNA form, the CDR3 reads TGTGCCAGTAGCTTCGCAGGGGGTTACACTGAAGCTTTCTTT. Translation gives CASSFAGGYTEAFF.

The chain recombines TRBV6-1 with TRBJ2-5, with D maybe TRBD1 (6 bases). Germline assignment: CDR1 MNHNS and CDR2 SASEGT. This CDR3 is 14 amino acids long. V lost 7 bases and J lost 5, with 17 bases in between. The CDR3 DNA reads as TGTGCCAGCATGGGCCGCAGGGGTAGGGAGACCCAGTACTTC. Its protein product is CASMGRRGRETQYF.

The CDR3 nucleotides are TGTGCCAGCTCAAATAGCGTCCAAGAGACCCAGTACTTC. This encodes CASSNSVQETQYF. The chain employs TRBV18 and TRBJ2-5; D may be TRBD2 (5 bases). V shed 5 bases and J shed 1 base, with 8 bases lying between them. The CDR3 runs to 13 residues. The V gene's germline CDR1 is KGHSH and CDR2 LQKENI.